This T cell receptor (beta chain) appears in the sequencing data of a study of cytomegalovirus exposure and HLA in healthy donors. The PCR used 60 Vbeta and 13 Jbeta primers. The data were produced by immunoSEQ multiplex PCR, yet TCRdb's version contains in-frame clones alone and is incomplete. Of 200,000 to 250,000 clones detected, about 80% appear once; the ten largest clones hold 0.6% to 0.7%. Of note for this clone: As yet, its antigen is unknown.

Regarding the study as a whole: Highly shared variants forming one cluster were likely a sequencing artifact. Within an earlier analysis, most TCR beta V segments proved productive either about 90% or about 30% of the time.

The germline CDR1 and CDR2 sequences are KGHSH and LQKENI. The CDR3 length is 14 residues. V shed 2 bases and J shed 1 base, with 5 bases lying between them. The receptor was isolated from a man aged 18 to 30 in good health and CMV-seronegative. The sample comprised PBMCs. This chain uses TRBV18 with TRBJ2-2; D not certain. The CDR3 reads CASSPGLNTGELFF. DNA of the CDR3: TGTGCCAGCTCACCAGGCCTGAACACCGGGGAGCTGTTTTTT.